The present TCR beta chain was sequenced within a study of blood T cell repertoires in COVID-19. Study-wide background: Samples representing acute and convalescent COVID-19 were sourced from the United States, Italy and Spain.

Clones were read by immunoSEQ multiplex PCR, and TCRdb kept only the in-frame ones, dropping some. Here the sample spans some 150,000 clones, around 83% being singletons. The germline V gene has CDR1 LNHDA and CDR2 SQIVND (reference sequence). The ends were cut back, 9 bases at V and 2 bases at J, with 17 bases in the middle. The CDR3 runs 15 residues. Sequenced sample: PBMCs or T cells enriched from blood (not recorded which). The origin of this receptor is a woman aged 50 to 60 in a cohort exposed to, infected with or recovered from COVID-19 (not recorded which). The chain has TRBV19 and TRBJ2-1; no clear D. CDR3 nucleotide sequence: TGTGCCAGCACACCAGTCCTCGCACCCTACAATGAGCAGTTCTTC. Its protein is CASTPVLAPYNEQFF.